This TCR beta chain was retrieved from a study of CD8 T cells in Susac syndrome. Across the study: The Susac syndrome patients were therapy-naive, on corticosteroids, or on intravenous immunoglobulin alone at blood draw.

V gave up 4 bases and J gave up 5 bases, with 8 bases separating them. Germline lookup yields CDR1 DFQATT and CDR2 SNEGSKA (reference sequence). The CDR3 is 11 amino acids. With random hexamers, 0.5 to 1 ug RNA was reverse transcribed. TCR beta CDR3 was amplified by immunoSEQ covering 54 Vbeta and 13 Jbeta. TCRdb re-analysed the immunoSEQ multiplex PCR reads in MiXCR, keeping a single row per CDR3 protein. The sample shows 75,000 to 95,000 distinct CDR3 sequences, roughly 95% of them seen only once. Sequencing of TCR beta was carried out in blood CD8+ and CD4+ T cells. This clonotype was obtained from a human donor with Susac syndrome. The sequencing input was CD8+ T cells from PBMCs. This chain joins TRBV20-1 and TRBJ1-2; tentatively, D is TRBD1 (6 bases). The CDR3 reads CSATGAYGYTF. CDR3 coding DNA: TGCAGTGCTACAGGGGCGTATGGCTACACCTTC.